This T cell receptor beta chain is drawn from a study of response to subunit inactivated influenza vaccine. This clonotype came up a few times. Trimming cost V 3 bases and J 6 bases, with 13 bases left between them. The CDR3 runs 13 residues. Germline V gene data show CDR1 as SGHRS and CDR2 as YFSETQ. TCRdb reprocessed the RT-PCR reads via MiXCR and lists one record per CDR3 protein. The data contain hundreds of thousands of distinct CDR3 sequences, about 14% of them singletons. Sequenced here: PBMCs from blood, sampled less than 15 days before vaccination. This receptor was taken from a man aged 50-59 years who received an inactivated influenza vaccine. J is TRBJ2-7 and V is TRBV5-1; perhaps TRBD1 as D (6 bases). The CDR3 nucleotides are TGCGCCAGCAGCTCGGGACAATCCGGCGAGCAGTACTTC. Translation gives CASSSGQSGEQYF.